This record looks at one T cell receptor beta chain sequence and its context. Amplifying from RNA transcripts, the study obtained TCR beta CDR3 regions. Investigators did first-round RT-PCR with HTBI primers, then second-round multiplex PCR. Each CDR3 protein gets one entry after TCRdb re-called the multiplex PCR reads with MiXCR. The table includes more than 300,000 distinct CDR3 sequences, approximately 15% detected once. Unmatched junction bases numbered 5, after V lost 0 bases and J lost 6 bases. The CDR3 covers 14 residues. Germline CDR1 SGHDT, CDR2 YYEEEE. This sample was included in a study of Graves' ophthalmopathy and Graves' hyperthyroidism.

This clonotype originated in a woman aged 18 to 35 with stable Graves' hyperthyroidism. Sequencing input: peripheral blood. J is TRBJ1-1 and V is TRBV5-6, with 7 nucleotides matching TRBD1. This chain's CDR3 is CASSLAGGEAEAFF. In DNA form, the CDR3 reads TGTGCCAGCAGCTTGGCAGGGGGAGAGGCTGAAGCTTTCTTT.